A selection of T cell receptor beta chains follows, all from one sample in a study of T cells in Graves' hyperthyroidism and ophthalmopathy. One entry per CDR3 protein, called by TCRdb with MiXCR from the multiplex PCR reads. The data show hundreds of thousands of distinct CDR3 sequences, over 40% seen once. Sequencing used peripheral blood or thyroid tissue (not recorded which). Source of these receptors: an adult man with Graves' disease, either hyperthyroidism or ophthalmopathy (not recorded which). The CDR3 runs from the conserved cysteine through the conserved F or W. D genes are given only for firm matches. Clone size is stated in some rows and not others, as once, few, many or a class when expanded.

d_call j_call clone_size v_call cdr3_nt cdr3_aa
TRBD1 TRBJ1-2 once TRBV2 TGTGCCAGCAGTCCCTCGACAGGGACCCATCGGTATGGCTACACCTTC CASSPSTGTHRYGYTF
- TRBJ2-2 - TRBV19 TGTGCCAGTAGTATGAGGAAGGGGAGACAGGCGGGATCCGGGGAGCTGTTTTTT CASSMRKGRQAGSGELFF
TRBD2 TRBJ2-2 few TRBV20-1 TGCAGTGCTAGAGGACTAGCGGTCGCGAACACCGGGGAGCTGTTTTTT CSARGLAVANTGELFF
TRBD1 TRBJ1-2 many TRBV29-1 TGCAGCGATTTGGGACAGTCCTATGGCTACACCTTC CSDLGQSYGYTF
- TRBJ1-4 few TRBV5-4 TGTGCCAGCAGCTTGTACGGGGCGGGAGAAAAACTGTTTTTT CASSLYGAGEKLFF
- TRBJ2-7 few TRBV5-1 TGCGCCAGCAGCTTGTCGCCACCGGGTCCTAAGCAGTACTTC CASSLSPPGPKQYF
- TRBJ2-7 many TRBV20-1 TGCAGTGCTAGAGTCGGGGGCACTGGAGAGCAGTACTTC CSARVGGTGEQYF
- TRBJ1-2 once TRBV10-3 TGTGCCATCAGTGGAGGGAGGGATGGCTACACCTTC CAISGGRDGYTF
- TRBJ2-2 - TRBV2 TGTGCCAGCAGTGAATTATGGACTCTCACCGGGGAGCTGTTTTTT CASSELWTLTGELFF
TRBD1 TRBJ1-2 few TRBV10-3 TGTGCCAGCTCCGTACAGGGGGCGATCTATGGCTACACCTTC CASSVQGAIYGYTF
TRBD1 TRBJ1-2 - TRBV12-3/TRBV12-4 TGTGCCAGCAGTTTGTCAGGGGGATACTATGGCTACACCTTC CASSLSGGYYGYTF
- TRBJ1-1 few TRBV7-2 TGTGCCAGCAGCTTAAGCGAGCCTGAAGCTTTCTTT CASSLSEPEAFF
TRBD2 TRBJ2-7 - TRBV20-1 TGCAGTGCCGCGGGAGGGGGCTACGAGCAGTACTTC CSAAGGGYEQYF